This TCR beta chain derives from a study of cytomegalovirus exposure and HLA in healthy donors. V gave up 4 bases and J gave up 6 bases; unmatched junction bases: 11. This CDR3 is 17 amino acids long. CDR1 is SGHDN, CDR2 FVKESK, per germline. Researchers ran the PCR with 60 Vbeta and 13 Jbeta primers. Here immunoSEQ multiplex PCR was the method, and the copy in TCRdb shows in-frame clones only, minus some. The data hold about 150,000 clones, with 80% to 85% observed a single time. This clone was counted once. This chain links TRBV14 with TRBJ2-1; 11 positions agree with TRBD2. The TCR was taken from a male donor in good health and CMV-seronegative. The specimen sequenced was PBMCs. DNA for the CDR3: TGTGCCAGCAGCCCATATTCGACTAGCGGGGTTCCCAATGAGCAGTTCTTC. Protein: CASSPYSTSGVPNEQFF.